Described below is a single TCR beta chain sequence and its context. Clones were sequenced by immunoSEQ multiplex PCR, and TCRdb holds only the in-frame ones, with some missing. The sample includes roughly 68,000 clones, 93% of them seen just once. V gave up 4 bases and J gave up 6 bases; unmatched junction bases: 6. The CDR3 extends over 15 amino acids. Germline lookup yields CDR1 MNHEY and CDR2 SVGAGI. The V and J genes are TRBV6-5 and TRBJ1-6; 7 nucleotides agree with TRBD1. The sample consisted of PBMCs. This sequence originates from a man aged 40-55 years with rheumatoid arthritis. The CDR3 coding sequence is TGTGCCAGCAGTTTTCGACAGGGACCTAATTCACCCCTCCACTTT. Its protein product is CASSFRQGPNSPLHF.